This T cell receptor beta chain comes out of a study of blood T cells in healthy people across ages. The V segment lost 5 bases and the J segment 5 bases; nucleotides outside the gene matches: 15. This CDR3 is built from 16 residues. Per the germline V gene, CDR1 is DFQATT and CDR2 is SNEGSKA (reference sequence). Using a J-beta primer mix together with a sample-barcoded 5' primer, a second PCR was run for roughly 6 to 12 cycles. TCRdb used MiXCR to reprocess the 5' RACE reads, holding one entry per CDR3 protein. This table holds over 600,000 distinct CDR3 sequences, more than 55% found once. The specimen was blood. This sequence was found in a man aged 35 to 55 in good health. This chain connects TRBV20-1 to TRBJ2-1; 7 bases align to TRBD1. CDR3 sequence: CSASPYRGWLDNEQFF. In nucleotides, the CDR3 is TGCAGTGCTTCCCCTTACAGGGGATGGCTAGACAATGAGCAGTTCTTC.